This T cell receptor (beta chain) was identified during a study of OX40 agonist ivuxolimab in advanced cancers. In the study overall: Partial responses occurred in three patients (one hepatocellular carcinoma, two cutaneous melanoma).

The assay was immunoSEQ multiplex PCR, and TCRdb's table has in-frame clones only and misses some. The table records 100,000 or so clones, approximately 85% of them present only once. Patients were excluded for autoimmune disease history or systemic immunosuppression. CDR3 length: 13 residues. Germline CDR1 and CDR2: SGHTA and FQGNSA. With 5 bases removed from V and 4 bases from J, the gap between germline ends came to 11 bases. This clone has more than one count but fewer than ten. The target antigen is unknown. Overall study findings and caveats: At doses 0.1 to 3.0 mg/kg, CD4+ and CD8+ clones expanded.

V and J are TRBV7-2 and TRBJ1-1, with D possibly matching TRBD1 (5 bases). Sequenced material: CD4+ or CD8+ T cells sorted from blood, taken in a trial of the OX40 agonist ivuxolimab. The clonotype was recovered from an adult with an advanced solid tumor such as melanoma, head and neck, liver or kidney cancer. CDR3 region: CASSVGEATEAFF. The CDR3 nucleotides are TGTGCCAGCAGCGTAGGGGAAGCCACTGAAGCTTTCTTT.